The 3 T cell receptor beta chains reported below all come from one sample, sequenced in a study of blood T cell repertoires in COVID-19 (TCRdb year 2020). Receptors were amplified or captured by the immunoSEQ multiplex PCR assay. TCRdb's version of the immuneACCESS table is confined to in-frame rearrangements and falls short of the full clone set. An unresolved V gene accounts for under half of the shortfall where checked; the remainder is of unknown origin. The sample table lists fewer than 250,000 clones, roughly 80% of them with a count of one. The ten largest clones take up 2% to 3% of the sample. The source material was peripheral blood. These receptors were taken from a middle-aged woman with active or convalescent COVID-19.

The CDR3 is CASSSPRQTMNTEAFF. The CDR3 DNA reads as TGTGCCAGCAGCTCCCCCCGACAGACGATGAACACTGAAGCTTTCTTT. V gene TRBV7-8 combines with J gene TRBJ1-1, with TRBD1 as a possible D gene (5 bases). V lost 4 bases and J lost 0, with 15 bases in between. The CDR3 is 16 amino acids. Germline V gene data show CDR1 as SGHVS and CDR2 as FQNEAQ.

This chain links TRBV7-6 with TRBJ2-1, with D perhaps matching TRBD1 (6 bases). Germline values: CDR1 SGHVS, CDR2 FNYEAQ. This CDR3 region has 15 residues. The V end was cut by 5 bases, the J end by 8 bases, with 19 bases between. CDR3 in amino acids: CASSPLRQGLHEQFF. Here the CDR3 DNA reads TGTGCCAGCAGCCCACTTCGGCAGGGGTTACATGAGCAGTTCTTC.

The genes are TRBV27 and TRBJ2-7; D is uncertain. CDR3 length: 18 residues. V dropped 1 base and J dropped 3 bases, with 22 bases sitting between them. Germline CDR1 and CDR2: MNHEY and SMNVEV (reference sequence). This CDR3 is CASSLYPPRPFELYEQYF. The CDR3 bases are TGTGCCAGCAGTTTATACCCCCCCCGCCCGTTTGAACTCTACGAGCAGTACTTC.